These T cell receptor beta chains were read from a single sample in a study of T cells in Graves' hyperthyroidism and ophthalmopathy. From the multiplex PCR reads, TCRdb called clonotypes with MiXCR, one entry per CDR3 protein. The sample lists around 97,000 distinct CDR3 sequences, 47% occurring once. The sequencing input was blood. The receptor set was obtained from a man aged 35 to 55 with Graves' hyperthyroidism. The CDR3 runs from the conserved cysteine through the conserved F or W. A D gene is named only where the DNA matches it firmly. Only some rows state a clone size, as once, few, many or a class for expanded clones.

clone size,D gene,J gene,V gene,CDR3 protein,CDR3 DNA
NA,NA,TRBJ2-7,TRBV19,CASSMGPAYEQYF,TGTGCCAGTAGTATGGGGCCAGCCTACGAGCAGTACTTC
NA,TRBD2,TRBJ2-5,TRBV30,CAWSGASGRVEETQHF,TGTGCCTGGAGTGGAGCTAGCGGGAGAGTTGAAGAGACCCAGCACTTC
many,NA,TRBJ2-3,TRBV20-1,CSARDLRGADTQYF,TGCAGTGCTAGAGATCTGAGAGGCGCAGATACGCAGTATTTT
NA,NA,TRBJ2-6,TRBV5-1,CASSLDQAPSGANVLTF,TGCGCCAGCAGCTTGGACCAGGCACCCTCTGGGGCCAACGTCCTGACTTTC
once,NA,TRBJ2-3,TRBV15,CATSRTPGHRTSTDTQYF,TGTGCCACCAGCAGAACCCCGGGACACCGGACTAGCACAGATACGCAGTATTTT
many,TRBD1,TRBJ2-5,TRBV5-1,CASSLGDRAKQETQYF,TGCGCCAGCAGCTTGGGGGACAGGGCCAAGCAAGAGACCCAGTACTTC
NA,TRBD2,TRBJ2-1,TRBV10-2,CASRVGGYNEQFF,TGCGCCAGCAGGGTGGGGGGGTACAATGAGCAGTTCTTC
many,TRBD1,TRBJ2-3,TRBV25-1,CASSARDRVYFSTDTQYF,TGTGCCAGCAGTGCCCGGGACAGGGTTTATTTTAGCACAGATACGCAGTATTTT
NA,TRBD2,TRBJ2-1,TRBV20-1,CSARVPSGNSYNEQFF,TGCAGTGCTAGAGTCCCTAGCGGCAACTCCTACAATGAGCAGTTCTTC
NA,TRBD1,TRBJ2-3,TRBV2,CASTVRGTGTDTQYF,TGTGCCAGCACCGTCAGGGGGACGGGCACAGATACGCAGTATTTT
few,TRBD1,TRBJ2-5,TRBV3-1,CASSQDVDRKETQYF,TGTGCCAGCAGCCAAGATGTGGACAGGAAAGAGACCCAGTACTTC
NA,TRBD1,TRBJ1-2,TRBV20-1,CSARGGTGGALRGYTF,TGCAGTGCTAGAGGAGGGACAGGGGGCGCATTGAGGGGCTACACCTTC
few,NA,TRBJ2-1,TRBV6-6,CASSYSIIGLYNEQFF,TGTGCCAGCAGTTACTCGATAATCGGCCTCTACAATGAGCAGTTCTTC
NA,NA,TRBJ1-5,TRBV2,CASSVSSNQPQHF,TGTGCCAGCAGTGTATCTAGCAATCAGCCCCAGCATTTT
many,TRBD1,TRBJ2-2,TRBV5-1,CASSLGQGKMSGELFF,TGCGCCAGCAGCTTGGGACAGGGAAAGATGTCCGGGGAGCTGTTTTTT
once,TRBD1,TRBJ1-2,TRBV7-3,CASSWTGGFCTF,TGTGCCAGCAGCTGGACAGGGGGGTTCTGCACCTTC
once,TRBD2,TRBJ2-1,TRBV29-1,CGVDGTSGWSNEQFF,TGCGGCGTTGACGGGACTAGCGGGTGGAGCAATGAGCAGTTCTTC
many,TRBD1,TRBJ1-6,TRBV11-2,CASSLTFGQGSNSPLHF,TGTGCCAGCAGCTTAACCTTCGGACAGGGTAGTAATTCACCCCTCCACTTT
NA,NA,TRBJ2-6,TRBV19,CASMPGELSGANVLTF,TGTGCCAGTATGCCGGGGGAATTATCTGGGGCCAACGTCCTGACTTTC
many,NA,TRBJ1-2,TRBV12-3/TRBV12-4,CASSHRVTEGYTF,TGTGCCAGCAGCCACAGGGTAACGGAGGGCTACACCTTC
many,NA,TRBJ1-2,TRBV12-3/TRBV12-4,CASSYRVNYGYTF,TGTGCCAGCAGCTACAGGGTCAACTATGGCTACACCTTC
NA,NA,TRBJ2-7,TRBV15,CATSSRQSYEQYF,TGTGCCACCAGCAGTAGACAGAGCTACGAGCAGTACTTC
NA,TRBD1,TRBJ2-3,TRBV6-5,CASSYSVYGTGGRDTQYF,TGTGCCAGCAGTTACTCCGTTTACGGGACAGGGGGCCGAGATACGCAGTATTTT
NA,TRBD2,TRBJ2-1,TRBV9,CASSVLAGGSEQFF,TGTGCCAGCAGCGTACTCGCGGGGGGAAGCGAGCAGTTCTTC
many,TRBD1,TRBJ2-7,TRBV6-1,CASFTGQVIYEQYF,TGTGCCAGCTTTACGGGACAGGTCATCTACGAGCAGTACTTC
many,NA,TRBJ1-1,TRBV20-1,CSASLLFNTEAFF,TGCAGTGCTAGCCTTTTATTCAACACTGAAGCTTTCTTT
NA,NA,TRBJ1-2,TRBV7-9,CASSLAGRGYTF,TGTGCCAGCAGCTTAGCGGGCCGGGGCTACACCTTC
many,TRBD2,TRBJ2-7,TRBV6-2/TRBV6-3,CASSKLAGSYEQYF,TGTGCCAGCAGTAAGTTAGCGGGATCCTACGAGCAGTACTTC
many,NA,TRBJ1-2,TRBV4-3,CASSPGTHLNYGYTF,TGCGCCAGCAGCCCGGGGACACATCTTAACTATGGCTACACCTTC
NA,TRBD1,TRBJ2-7,TRBV6-1,CASSYPGTGYEQYF,TGTGCCAGCAGTTATCCCGGGACAGGGTACGAGCAGTACTTC
NA,TRBD1,TRBJ1-2,TRBV24-1,CATSDPIDRDRAGYTF,TGTGCCACCAGTGATCCGATCGACCGGGACAGGGCTGGCTACACCTTC
NA,NA,TRBJ2-1,TRBV15,CATSSGTHEQFF,TGTGCCACCTCTTCCGGAACCCACGAGCAGTTCTTC
NA,NA,TRBJ1-4,TRBV20-1,CSARGGGAGEKLFF,TGCAGTGCTAGGGGGGGGGGAGCTGGTGAAAAACTGTTTTTT
NA,NA,TRBJ1-1,TRBV10-3,CAISEPGLRNTEAFF,TGTGCCATCAGTGAGCCGGGACTCAGGAACACTGAAGCTTTCTTT
NA,TRBD2,TRBJ2-3,TRBV2,CASSEGSGGASDTQYF,TGTGCCAGCAGTGAAGGTAGCGGGGGGGCATCAGATACGCAGTATTTT
many,NA,TRBJ2-3,TRBV7-9,CASSLGRSTDTQYF,TGTGCCAGCAGCTTAGGAAGGAGCACAGATACGCAGTATTTT
NA,NA,TRBJ1-1,TRBV29-1,CSAVLAGETEAFF,TGCAGCGCGGTACTAGCGGGGGAAACTGAAGCCTTCTTT
NA,NA,TRBJ1-5,TRBV10-3,CAISESTATNQPQHF,TGTGCCATCAGTGAGTCGACGGCCACCAATCAGCCCCAGCATTTT
NA,TRBD1,TRBJ2-7,TRBV7-2,CASSEASGGSYEQYF,TGTGCCAGCAGTGAAGCTTCAGGGGGCTCCTACGAGCAGTACTTC
NA,TRBD2,TRBJ2-7,TRBV2,CASSLAGSSSYEQYF,TGTGCCAGCAGCCTAGCGGGCTCCAGCTCCTACGAGCAGTACTTC
many,TRBD1,TRBJ2-2,TRBV2,CASSPGTGPNTGELFF,TGTGCCAGCAGTCCCGGGACAGGGCCGAACACCGGGGAGCTGTTTTTT
many,NA,TRBJ2-3,TRBV10-3,CAISESVATDTQYF,TGTGCCATCAGTGAGTCGGTGGCGACAGATACGCAGTATTTT
many,TRBD1,TRBJ1-4,TRBV6-1,CASSATGTEYEKLFF,TGTGCCAGCAGTGCCACCGGGACAGAGTATGAAAAACTGTTTTTT
many,NA,TRBJ1-2,TRBV6-1,CASSPDGPYGYTF,TGTGCCAGCAGTCCTGACGGGCCTTATGGCTACACCTTC
NA,NA,TRBJ2-1,TRBV7-2,CASSLGRGYGYNEQFF,TGTGCCAGCAGCTTAGGGAGAGGCTATGGCTACAATGAGCAGTTCTTC
many,NA,TRBJ2-3,TRBV24-1,CATRRWGEDTQYF,TGTGCCACCAGGCGATGGGGGGAGGATACGCAGTATTTT
medium-sized,NA,TRBJ1-5,TRBV29-1,CSVEVGEGQHF,TGCAGCGTTGAAGTTGGAGAGGGACAGCATTTT
NA,TRBD2,TRBJ2-7,TRBV20-1,CSATSGGTYEQYF,TGCAGTGCTACTAGCGGGGGGACCTACGAGCAGTACTTC
once,TRBD1,TRBJ2-7,TRBV6-4,CASSAGQGTSYEQYF,TGTGCCAGCAGTGCCGGACAGGGAACTTCCTACGAGCAGTACTTC
many,NA,TRBJ1-2,TRBV5-1,CASSLFSGDYTF,TGCGCCAGCAGCTTGTTTTCGGGGGACTACACCTTC
many,TRBD1,TRBJ1-1,TRBV2,CASSEQGRDTEAFF,TGTGCCAGCAGCGAACAGGGGCGGGACACTGAAGCTTTCTTT
many,NA,TRBJ1-6,TRBV7-2,CASSLTGQGYSPLHF,TGTGCCAGCAGCTTAACTGGGCAGGGGTATTCACCCCTCCACTTT
NA,TRBD2,TRBJ2-3,TRBV2,CASSDERGADTQYF,TGTGCCAGCAGTGATGAGCGGGGCGCAGATACGCAGTATTTT
NA,NA,TRBJ1-1,TRBV7-9,CASGLEVVGNTEAFF,TGCGCCAGCGGCTTGGAGGTCGTCGGGAACACTGAAGCTTTCTTT
many,TRBD2,TRBJ2-5,TRBV7-7,CASSLAGARETQYF,TGTGCTAGCAGCTTAGCGGGGGCTCGGGAGACCCAGTACTTC
few,NA,TRBJ2-6,TRBV7-2,CASSLSNPRANVLTF,TGTGCCAGCAGTTTATCAAACCCCCGGGCCAACGTCCTGACTTTC
few,NA,TRBJ2-5,TRBV6-2/TRBV6-3,CASNVLGDRLETQYF,TGTGCCAGCAATGTACTAGGAGACCGACTAGAGACCCAGTACTTC
many,NA,TRBJ1-2,TRBV11-2,CASSLRGALGNYGYTF,TGTGCCAGCAGCTTACGAGGGGCGCTGGGTAACTATGGCTACACCTTC
NA,NA,TRBJ2-5,TRBV20-1,CSATRKGGETQDF,TGCAGTGCTACCCGTAAGGGGGGAGAGACCCAGGACTTC